The source of this T cell receptor (beta chain) is a study of T cell responses to AZD1222 COVID-19 vaccine. Looking at the study overall: Researchers grouped second doses given at about 4 or about 12 weeks into one pool. Study-level points and caveats: Only 5 or 6 individuals given AZD1222 were seropositive at baseline. Spike was spanned by vaccine-associated CD4 TCRs, which were dominant at 160-218 and 743-854.

Clones were sequenced by immunoSEQ multiplex PCR, and TCRdb holds only the in-frame ones, with some missing. The sample shows approximately 120,000 clones, roughly nine tenths of them seen only once. On this clone itself: Its target is unknown.

This receptor was obtained from an adult in good health. Sequencing was performed on peripheral blood, taken on day 0 of AZD1222 vaccination.

The CDR3 bases are TGTGCCAGCAGCGTAGGTGGAGGGTCCCTCTTGCAGTACTTC. This sequence encodes CASSVGGGSLLQYF. The V and J genes are TRBV9 and TRBJ2-7; D might be TRBD2 (6 bases). The CDR3 has 14 amino acids. Trimming removed 0 bases at V and 9 bases at J, with 16 bases between. Per the germline V gene, CDR1 is SGDLS and CDR2 is YYNGEE.